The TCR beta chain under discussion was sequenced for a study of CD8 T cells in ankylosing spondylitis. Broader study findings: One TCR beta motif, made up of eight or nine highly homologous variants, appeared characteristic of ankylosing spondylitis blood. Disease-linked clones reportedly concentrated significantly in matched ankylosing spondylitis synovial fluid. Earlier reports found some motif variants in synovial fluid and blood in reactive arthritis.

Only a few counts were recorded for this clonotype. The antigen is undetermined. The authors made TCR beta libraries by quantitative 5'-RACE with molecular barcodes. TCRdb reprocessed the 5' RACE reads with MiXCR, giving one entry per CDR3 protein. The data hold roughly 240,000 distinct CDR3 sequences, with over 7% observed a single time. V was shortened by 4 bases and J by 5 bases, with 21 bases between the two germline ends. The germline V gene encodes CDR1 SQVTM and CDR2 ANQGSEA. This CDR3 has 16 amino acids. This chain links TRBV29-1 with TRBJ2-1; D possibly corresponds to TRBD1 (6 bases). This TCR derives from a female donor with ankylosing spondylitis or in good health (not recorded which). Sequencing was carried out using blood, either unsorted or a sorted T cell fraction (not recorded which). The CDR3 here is CSVAAVSGSGDNEQFF. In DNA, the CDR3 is TGCAGCGTTGCGGCGGTTTCGGGATCAGGGGACAATGAGCAGTTCTTC.